This TCR beta chain was observed in a study of T cells after yellow fever vaccination. It was through 5'RACE template switching that TCR cDNA was made, with a universal primer site and UMIs added. One entry per CDR3 protein, called by TCRdb with MiXCR from the 5' RACE reads. Among 150,000 to 200,000 distinct CDR3 sequences, about 6% were seen once, and the ten largest hold roughly 3%. At least ten counts were recorded for this clonotype. Its antigen is not known. Study conclusions and caveats: Detected again after the booster were most primary-vaccination clones, at nearly 97% CD4 and approximately 87% CD8.

Sequenced material: CD4+ T cells sorted from PBMCs, taken on the day of the first yellow fever vaccination. The TCR sequence derives from a man aged 18 to 29 who received the YFV17D yellow fever vaccine.

The CDR3 loop reads CASSLEGGVSYQETQYF. The CDR3 DNA reads as TGCGCCAGCAGCTTGGAGGGCGGGGTCTCGTACCAAGAGACCCAGTACTTC. The V gene is TRBV5-1, the J gene TRBJ2-5; weak D call: TRBD2 (6 bases). The CDR3 has 17 residues. Trimming stripped 0 bases from V and 0 bases from J, with 15 bases between. Germline V gives CDR1 SGHRS, CDR2 YFSETQ.